The next 20 T cell receptor beta chains were all read from a single sample in a study of shared clonotypes between healthy human individuals. Sequencing was performed with immunoSEQ multiplex PCR; in TCRdb, only in-frame clones are kept and a portion is missing. Of roughly 2 million clones detected, 85% to 95% appear once; the ten largest clones hold 0.1% to 0.15%. The specimen sequenced was naive CD4+ T cells sorted from blood. Noted subset: CD45RA+ positively selected. The receptors were gathered from a man aged 18 to 35 in good health.

V is TRBV19 and J is TRBJ2-7; 9 bases are a match to TRBD2. This CDR3 is built from 14 residues. CDR1 and CDR2 from the germline V gene are LNHDA and SQIVND (reference sequence). J gave up 1 base and V 4 bases, and 2 bases lay outside the gene matches. The CDR3: CASSSGGASYEQYF. The CDR3 region has the DNA TGTGCCAGTAGTAGCGGGGGGGCGTCCTACGAGCAGTACTTC.

The chain is built from TRBV28 and TRBJ2-1, with 8 bases that match TRBD1. Germline V CDR1 and CDR2: MDHEN, SYDVKM. Losses at the gene ends were 7 bases for V and 1 base for J; bases not matched to a gene: 6. The CDR3 length is 15 residues. The CDR3 coding sequence is TGTGCCAGCACAGACAGGGGATGGTCCTACAATGAGCAGTTCTTC. The encoded protein is CASTDRGWSYNEQFF. Full variable domain (remainder filled in from reference TRBV28 and TRBJ2-1): DVKVTQSSRYLVKRTGEKVFLECVQDMDHENMFWYRQDPGLGLRLIYFSYDVKMKEKGDIPEGYSVSREKKERFSLILESASTNQTSMYLCASTDRGWSYNEQFFGPGTRLTVL.

The chain links TRBV7-8 to TRBJ1-3; 8 bases align to TRBD1. V shed 8 bases and J 3 bases; nucleotides not matched to a gene: 3. The CDR3 consists of 13 residues. Germline CDR1 is SGHVS and CDR2 is FQNEAQ. CDR3 amino acids: CASGQGGGNTIYF. For the CDR3, the DNA is TGTGCCAGCGGACAGGGCGGTGGAAACACCATATATTTT.

As to this clone: This CDR3 is also generated by other DNA sequences in the sample. This chain connects TRBV2 to TRBJ1-1; D uncertain. Trimming took off 8 bases at V and 0 bases at J, with 10 bases between the two ends. The CDR3 totals 13 residues. The V gene's germline CDR1 is SNHLY and CDR2 FYNNEI. The CDR3 DNA sequence: TGTGCCAGCTCCCGCGGTTTGAACACTGAAGCTTTCTTT. The encoded protein is CASSRGLNTEAFF.

A single count supports this clone. The chain has TRBV7-2 and TRBJ2-1; 12 bases fit TRBD2. The V gene end was trimmed by 5 bases and the J gene end by 11 bases; junction bases not matched to a gene: 13. Germline CDR1 is SGHTA and CDR2 is FQGNSA. This CDR3 is 16 amino acids long. CDR3 amino acids: CASSAQLAGGTKKQFF. CDR3 sequence (DNA): TGTGCCAGCAGCGCACAACTAGCGGGAGGAACGAAAAAGCAGTTCTTC. Using reference TRBV7-2 and TRBJ2-1 for the parts outside the CDR3, the full variable domain is GAGVSQSPSNKVTEKGKDVELRCDPISGHTALYWYRQSLGQGLEFLIYFQGNSAPDKSGLPSDRFSAERTGGSVSTLTIQRTQQEDSAVYLCASSAQLAGGTKKQFFGPGTRLTVL.

CDR3 sequence: CATSRGRELYEQYF. DNA of the CDR3: TGTGCCACCAGCAGAGGCCGGGAACTCTACGAGCAGTACTTC. The chain carries TRBV15 and TRBJ2-7, with D perhaps TRBD2 (5 bases). This CDR3 region has 14 residues. Germline CDR1 is LNHNV and CDR2 is YYDKDF (reference sequence). With 1 base removed from V and 3 bases from J, the gap between germline ends came to 10 bases. The full variable domain, rest sourced from reference TRBV15 and TRBJ2-7, is DAMVIQNPRYQVTQFGKPVTLSCSQTLNHNVMYWYQQKSSQAPKLLFHYYDKDFNNEADTPDNFQSRRPNTSFCFLDIRSPGLGDTAMYLCATSRGRELYEQYFGPGTRLTVT.

The chain is built from TRBV5-4 and TRBJ2-1, with 9 positions matching TRBD1. V dropped 6 bases and J dropped 2; count of bases not matched to a gene: 6. This CDR3 has 15 residues. CDR1 and CDR2 from the germline V gene are SGHNT and YYREEE (reference sequence). The CDR3 nucleotides are TGTGCCAGCACCTCGGGACAGGGCACCTACAATGAGCAGTTCTTC. This encodes CASTSGQGTYNEQFF.

V and J are TRBV5-1 and TRBJ1-1; tentatively, D is TRBD1 (6 bases). CDR3 size: 16 residues. Trimming cost V 3 bases and J 4 bases, with 19 bases left between them. Looked up from germline, CDR1 is SGHRS and CDR2 is YFSETQ. The CDR3 spells CASSWGPGQVGTEAFF. CDR3 in DNA: TGCGCCAGCAGCTGGGGGCCCGGTCAGGTGGGCACTGAAGCTTTCTTT. Based on the CDR3 plus reference TRBV5-1 and TRBJ1-1, the full variable domain is KAGVTQTPRYLIKTRGQQVTLSCSPISGHRSVSWYQQTPGQGLQFLFEYFSETQRNKGNFPGRFSGRQFSNSRSEMNVSTLELGDSALYLCASSWGPGQVGTEAFFGQGTRLTVV.

The rearrangement joins TRBV5-1 to TRBJ2-7; D remains ambiguous. Germline-derived CDR1 and CDR2 are SGHRS and YFSETQ. This CDR3 comprises 11 residues. The V gene lost 3 bases and the J gene lost 7 bases, with 8 bases spanning the gap. CDR3 DNA sequence: TGCGCCAGCAGCTCGGCCGTAGAGCAGTACTTC. Its protein product is CASSSAVEQYF.

About this clone itself: Other DNA variants within this sample encode the same CDR3. This rearrangement joins TRBV5-4 to TRBJ2-3; 7 bases line up with TRBD2. Germline CDR1 reads SGHNT; CDR2 reads YYREEE (reference sequence). This CDR3 comprises 15 residues. With 0 bases clipped from V and 3 bases from J, the junction kept 4 bases outside the gene matches. This chain's CDR3 is CASSLDGGGTDTQYF. The CDR3 DNA sequence: TGTGCCAGCAGCTTGGATGGCGGGGGTACAGATACGCAGTATTTT.

The chain links TRBV30 to TRBJ2-2; D is unresolved. Trimming shortened V by 5 bases and J by 7 bases, and 20 bases separated the two germline ends. Germline CDR1 is GTSNPN and CDR2 is SVGIG (reference sequence). This CDR3 spans 15 amino acids. The CDR3 is CAWQIIHVGHGELFF. Written as DNA, the CDR3 is TGTGCCTGGCAAATAATCCACGTCGGCCACGGGGAGCTGTTTTTT. The full variable domain, rest sourced from reference TRBV30 and TRBJ2-2, is SQTIHQWPATLVQPVGSPLSLECTVEGTSNPNLYWYRQAAGRGLQLLFYSVGIGQISSEVPQNLSASRPQDRQFILSSKKLLLSDSGFYLCAWQIIHVGHGELFFGEGSRLTVL.

V and J are TRBV5-4 and TRBJ2-2; TRBD2 agrees at 9 bases. The CDR3 extends over 16 amino acids. The V segment lost 4 bases and the J segment 7 bases; nucleotides outside the gene matches: 11. The germline V gene has CDR1 SGHNT and CDR2 YYREEE (reference sequence). CDR3 loop: CASSPRVAGEGGELFF. DNA for the CDR3: TGTGCCAGCAGCCCCAGGGTAGCGGGAGAGGGCGGGGAGCTGTTTTTT.

This clone was found once. The rearrangement links TRBV28 to TRBJ2-7, with D possibly being TRBD2 (5 bases). The germline V and J ends were trimmed by 7 bases and 0 bases, with 16 bases remaining between them. CDR3 size: 15 residues. Germline values: CDR1 MDHEN, CDR2 SYDVKM. For the CDR3, the DNA is TGTGCCAGCATTGGTTCACTAGGGTCCTCCTACGAGCAGTACTTC. It encodes CASIGSLGSSYEQYF.

V usage is TRBV9 and J usage is TRBJ1-2; possible D gene TRBD1, 5 bases. The germline V and J ends were trimmed by 0 bases and 5 bases, with 17 bases remaining between them. Germline assignment: CDR1 SGDLS and CDR2 YYNGEE. There are 16 residues in the CDR3. The CDR3 protein is CASSVGGIVPPYGYTF. For the CDR3, the DNA is TGTGCCAGCAGCGTAGGGGGCATAGTGCCCCCGTATGGCTACACCTTC.

V gene TRBV28 combines with J gene TRBJ2-7; D possibly corresponds to TRBD1 (6 bases). There are 13 residues in the CDR3. The germline V and J ends were trimmed by 5 bases and 0 bases, with 8 bases remaining between them. The germline V gene has CDR1 MDHEN and CDR2 SYDVKM. The CDR3 bases are TGTGCCAGCAGTCGGGACAACTCCTACGAGCAGTACTTC. Translated, it gives CASSRDNSYEQYF. Full variable domain (remainder filled in from reference TRBV28 and TRBJ2-7): DVKVTQSSRYLVKRTGEKVFLECVQDMDHENMFWYRQDPGLGLRLIYFSYDVKMKEKGDIPEGYSVSREKKERFSLILESASTNQTSMYLCASSRDNSYEQYFGPGTRLTVT.

CDR3 in DNA: TGTGCCAGCAGCTATACTAGCGGCGGGTCCTACGAGCAGTACTTC. It is translated as CASSYTSGGSYEQYF. The V gene is TRBV7-8, the J gene TRBJ2-7; 8 nucleotides agree with TRBD2. The CDR3 length is 15 residues. Germline values: CDR1 SGHVS, CDR2 FQNEAQ. The J segment lost 1 base and the V segment lost 4 bases, leaving 6 bases of the junction unmatched.

The CDR3 DNA follows: TGCGCCAGCAGCCCACAGGGGGCGACAGGGCTAAACTACGAGCAGTACTTC. This codes for CASSPQGATGLNYEQYF. The chain carries TRBV5-1 and TRBJ2-7; 9 bases align to TRBD1. After removal of 4 bases from V and 3 bases from J, the junction contained 14 bases not matched to a gene. Looked up from germline, CDR1 is SGHRS and CDR2 is YFSETQ. The CDR3 has 17 amino acids.

This rearrangement joins TRBV9 to TRBJ2-3; 12 positions agree with TRBD2. The CDR3 is 19 amino acids. After removal of 0 bases from V and 0 bases from J, the junction contained 8 bases not matched to a gene. Germline lookup yields CDR1 SGDLS and CDR2 YYNGEE. The chain's CDR3 is CASSVGLAGGSLSTDTQYF. The CDR3 DNA sequence: TGTGCCAGCAGCGTAGGGCTAGCGGGAGGGTCCCTTAGCACAGATACGCAGTATTTT.

V gene TRBV7-2 combines with J gene TRBJ2-7, with D possibly matching TRBD1 (5 bases). The CDR3 sequence is 15 residues long. Germline CDR1 is SGHTA and CDR2 is FQGNSA. Trimming removed 3 bases from V and 3 bases from J, with 15 bases in between. This chain's CDR3 is CASSLDPGPGYEQYF. In DNA form, the CDR3 reads TGTGCCAGCAGCTTGGATCCAGGGCCGGGCTACGAGCAGTACTTC. Filled out from reference TRBV7-2 and TRBJ2-7, the complete variable domain reads GAGVSQSPSNKVTEKGKDVELRCDPISGHTALYWYRQSLGQGLEFLIYFQGNSAPDKSGLPSDRFSAERTGGSVSTLTIQRTQQEDSAVYLCASSLDPGPGYEQYFGPGTRLTVT.

The chain has TRBV10-1 and TRBJ2-1, with TRBD1 matching over 9 bases. V shed 6 bases, J shed 6 bases, and the junction held 6 bases outside the gene matches. This CDR3 is 14 amino acids long. The germline gives CDR1 WNHNN, CDR2 SYGVQD (reference sequence). CDR3 region: CASSRDRASNEQFF. CDR3 bases: TGCGCCAGCAGCCGGGACAGGGCCTCCAATGAGCAGTTCTTC.